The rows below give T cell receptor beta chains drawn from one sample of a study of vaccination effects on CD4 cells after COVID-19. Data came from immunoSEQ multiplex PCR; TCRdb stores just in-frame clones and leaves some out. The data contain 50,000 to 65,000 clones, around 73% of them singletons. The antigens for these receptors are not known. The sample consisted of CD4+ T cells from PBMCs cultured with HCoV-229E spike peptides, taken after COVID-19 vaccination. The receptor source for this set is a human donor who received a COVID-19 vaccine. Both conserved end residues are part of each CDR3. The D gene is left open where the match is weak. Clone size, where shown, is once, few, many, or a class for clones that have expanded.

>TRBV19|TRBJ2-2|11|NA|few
TGTGCCAGTAGTATAGTCGGGGAGCTGTTTTTT
CASSIVGELFF
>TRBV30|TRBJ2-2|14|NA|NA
TGTGCCTGGAGTGTCCTATCAAACACCGGGGAGCTGTTTTTT
CAWSVLSNTGELFF
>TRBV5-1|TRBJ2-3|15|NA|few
TGCGCCAGCAGCTTGAGAACGCCGGGCACAGATACGCAGTATTTT
CASSLRTPGTDTQYF
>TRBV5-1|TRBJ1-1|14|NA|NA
TGCGCCAGCAGCATGGACGGAAGGAACACTGAAGCTTTCTTT
CASSMDGRNTEAFF
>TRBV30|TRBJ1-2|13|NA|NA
TGTGCCTGGAAGAAACCGGGTAACTATGGCTACACCTTC
CAWKKPGNYGYTF
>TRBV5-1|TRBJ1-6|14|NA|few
TGCGCCAGCAGCCAAGGGACTGGAAATTCACCCCTCCACTTT
CASSQGTGNSPLHF
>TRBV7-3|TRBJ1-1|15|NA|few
TGTGCCAGCAGCTTACGGGGCGTCGCGAACACTGAAGCTTTCTTT
CASSLRGVANTEAFF
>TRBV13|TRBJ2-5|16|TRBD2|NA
TGTGCCAGCAGCTTATTCGGGGGGGGCCGCGGAGAGACCCAGTACTTC
CASSLFGGGRGETQYF
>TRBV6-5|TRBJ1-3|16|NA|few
TGTGCCAGCAGTTACCGCCGGTTTTTGGCTGGAAACACCATATATTTT
CASSYRRFLAGNTIYF
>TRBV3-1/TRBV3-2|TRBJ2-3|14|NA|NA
TGTGCCAGCAGCCATTCCTCGGGCGGGGCGCGACAGTATTTT
CASSHSSGGARQYF
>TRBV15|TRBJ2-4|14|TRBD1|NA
TGTGCCACCAGCAGATTTGTACAGGGGAACATTCAGTACTTC
CATSRFVQGNIQYF
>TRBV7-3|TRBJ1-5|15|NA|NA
TGTGCCAGCAGCCCGAGCATGGTTTTTGATCAGCCCCAGCATTTT
CASSPSMVFDQPQHF
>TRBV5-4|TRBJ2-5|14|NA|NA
TGTGCCAGCAGCTTACCGGGGGCTAGGGAGACCCAGTACTTC
CASSLPGARETQYF
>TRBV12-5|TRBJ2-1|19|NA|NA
TGTGCTAGTGGTTCGTCGGGGGCCCACGAATCAAGCTCCTACAATGAGCAGTTCTTC
CASGSSGAHESSSYNEQFF
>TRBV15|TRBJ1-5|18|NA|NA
TGTGCCACCAGCAGAGAAAAGGGACACCTCCTTAGCAATCAGCCCCAGCATTTT
CATSREKGHLLSNQPQHF
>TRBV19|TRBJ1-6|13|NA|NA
TGTGCCACCCGGGATCCGAATAATTCACCCCTCCACTTT
CATRDPNNSPLHF
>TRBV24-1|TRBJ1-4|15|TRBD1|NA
TGTGCCACCAGTGACTCGGGACAGGGAGGTGAAAAACTGTTTTTT
CATSDSGQGGEKLFF
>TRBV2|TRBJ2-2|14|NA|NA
TGTGCCAGCAGTGAAGGCAGGGGTCCCGGGGAGCTGTTTTTT
CASSEGRGPGELFF
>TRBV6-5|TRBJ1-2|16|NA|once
TGTGCCAGCAGTTCTAACAGGGTGGCAGGGAACTATGGCTACACCTTC
CASSSNRVAGNYGYTF
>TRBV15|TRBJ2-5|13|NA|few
TGTGCCACCAGATTCGGGGGGCGAGAGACCCAGTACTTC
CATRFGGRETQYF
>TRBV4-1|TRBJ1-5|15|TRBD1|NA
TGCGCCAGCAGCCAATATGCGACAGGGAATCAGCCCCAGCATTTT
CASSQYATGNQPQHF
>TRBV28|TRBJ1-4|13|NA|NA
TGTGCCAGCAGTTTCGGCACTAATGAAAAACTGTTTTTT
CASSFGTNEKLFF
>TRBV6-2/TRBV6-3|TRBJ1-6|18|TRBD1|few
TGTGCCAGCAGTTACAGACTTTGGGGGACAGGGATGAATCCACCCCTCCACTTT
CASSYRLWGTGMNPPLHF
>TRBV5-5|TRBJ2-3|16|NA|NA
TGTGCCAGCAGCTTGGGGCCGCTAGAGGCCACAGATACGCAGTATTTT
CASSLGPLEATDTQYF
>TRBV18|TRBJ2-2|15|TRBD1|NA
TGTGCCAGCTCACCCGTTGGACAGGGCCCCGGGGAGCTGTTTTTT
CASSPVGQGPGELFF
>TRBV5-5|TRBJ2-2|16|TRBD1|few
TGTGCCAGCAGCGGCTCCGGGACAGGTGTCTTCGGGGAGCTGTTTTTT
CASSGSGTGVFGELFF
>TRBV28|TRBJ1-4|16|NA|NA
TGTGCCAGCACCCAAGGGAGGGGCGTCGGTAATGAAAAACTGTTTTTT
CASTQGRGVGNEKLFF
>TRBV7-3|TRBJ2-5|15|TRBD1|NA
TGTGCCAGCAGCCTACAGGGGGCTAGTAGTGAGACCCAGTACTTC
CASSLQGASSETQYF
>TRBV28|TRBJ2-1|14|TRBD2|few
TGTGCCAGCAGTTTAGCGGGGGGGCGTTACGAGCAGTTCTTC
CASSLAGGRYEQFF
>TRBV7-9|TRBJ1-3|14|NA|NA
TGTGCCAGCAGCGGCCGGGGGGGAGGAAACACCATATATTTT
CASSGRGGGNTIYF
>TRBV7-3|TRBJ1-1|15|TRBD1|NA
TGTGCCAGCAGCTTAGGGGGACAGGGTGGCACTGAAGCTTTCTTT
CASSLGGQGGTEAFF
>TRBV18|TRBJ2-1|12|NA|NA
TGTGCCAGCTCCCAGGTCACTATGGAGCAGTTCTTC
CASSQVTMEQFF
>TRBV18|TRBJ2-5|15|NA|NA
TGTGCCAGCTCCAACCTCCAGGGGAATTTAGAGACCCAGTACTTC
CASSNLQGNLETQYF
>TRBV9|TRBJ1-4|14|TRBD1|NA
TGTGCCAGCAGCCCGGGACAGCCTTATGAAAAACTGTTTTTT
CASSPGQPYEKLFF
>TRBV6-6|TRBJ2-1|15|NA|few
TGTGCCAGCAGTTACGGGGAAGCCGCCTACAATGAGCAGTTCTTC
CASSYGEAAYNEQFF
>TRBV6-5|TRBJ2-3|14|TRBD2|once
TGTGCCAGCAGGCTAGCGGGGTACACAGATACGCAGTATTTT
CASRLAGYTDTQYF
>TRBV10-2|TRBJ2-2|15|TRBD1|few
TGCGCCAGCCTGACAGGGACCGCGAACACCGGGGAGCTGTTTTTT
CASLTGTANTGELFF
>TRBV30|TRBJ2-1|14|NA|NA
TGTGCCTGGAGTGTACTGGACGGTTACAATGAGCAGTTCTTC
CAWSVLDGYNEQFF
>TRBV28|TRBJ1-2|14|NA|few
TGTGCCAGCACCCGGGGGTCAATTAACTATGGCTACACCTTC
CASTRGSINYGYTF
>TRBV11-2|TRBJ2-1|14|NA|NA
TGTGCCAGCAGCTTGGGGGGCTCCTACAATGAGCAGTTCTTC
CASSLGGSYNEQFF
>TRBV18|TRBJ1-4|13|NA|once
TGTGCCAGCTCACCCCCCCCGCCTGAAAAACTGTTTTTT
CASSPPPPEKLFF
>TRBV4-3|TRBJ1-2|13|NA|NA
TGCGCCAGCAGCCAAGAGAGAAACTATGGCTACACCTTC
CASSQERNYGYTF
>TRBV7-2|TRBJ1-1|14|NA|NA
TGTGCCAGCAGCTTAGACCCAGGGAACACTGAAGCTTTCTTT
CASSLDPGNTEAFF
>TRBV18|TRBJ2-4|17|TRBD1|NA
TGTGCCAGCTCACTAGGGACAGGGGCCCGCCGGGGCAACATTCAGTACTTC
CASSLGTGARRGNIQYF
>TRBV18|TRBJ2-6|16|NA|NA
TGTGCCAGCTCACTAACAGTTTTCTCTGGGGCCAACGTCCTGACTTTC
CASSLTVFSGANVLTF
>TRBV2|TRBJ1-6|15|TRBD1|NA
TGTGCCAGCAGGCCGGGACAGGGGACATCGTCACCCCTCCACTTT
CASRPGQGTSSPLHF
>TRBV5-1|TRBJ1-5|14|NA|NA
TGCGCCAGCAGCTTGATTCCGGGCGATCAGCCCCAGCATTTT
CASSLIPGDQPQHF
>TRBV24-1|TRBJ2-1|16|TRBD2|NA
TGTGCCACCAGTGATTCACGACTAGCGGGGGGAGTTGAGCAGTTCTTC
CATSDSRLAGGVEQFF
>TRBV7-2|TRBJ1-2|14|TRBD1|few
TGTGCCAGCAGCGCCGGGACAGGGGGCTATGGCTACACCTTC
CASSAGTGGYGYTF
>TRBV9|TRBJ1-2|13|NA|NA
TGTGCCAGCACCAACAGACCGGGGTCGGGCTACACCTTC
CASTNRPGSGYTF
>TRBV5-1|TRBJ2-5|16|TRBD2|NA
TGCGCCAGCAGCCCCCTAACGGGGGGGATCCAAGAGACCCAGTACTTC
CASSPLTGGIQETQYF
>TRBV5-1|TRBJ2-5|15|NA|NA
TGCGCCAGCAGCTTGGGGGACGGGGGAGACGAGACCCAGTACTTC
CASSLGDGGDETQYF
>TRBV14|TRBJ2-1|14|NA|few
TGTGCCAGCAGCCAAGTCCTAGTATTGGGTGAGCAGTTCTTC
CASSQVLVLGEQFF
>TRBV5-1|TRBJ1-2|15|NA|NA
TGCGCCAGCAGCCGAGGACAGCCTGGGTGGTATGGCTACACCTTC
CASSRGQPGWYGYTF
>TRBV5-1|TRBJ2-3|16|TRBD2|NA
TGCGCCAGCAGCTTGGTCCCGACTAGCGGTACAGATACGCAGTATTTT
CASSLVPTSGTDTQYF